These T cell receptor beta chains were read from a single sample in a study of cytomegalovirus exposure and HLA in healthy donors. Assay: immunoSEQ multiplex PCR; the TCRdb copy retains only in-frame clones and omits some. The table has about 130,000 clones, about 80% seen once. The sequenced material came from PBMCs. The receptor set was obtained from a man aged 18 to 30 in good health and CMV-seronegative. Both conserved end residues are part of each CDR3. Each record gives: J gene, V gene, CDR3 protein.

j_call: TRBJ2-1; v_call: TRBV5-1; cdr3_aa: CASSLPHNTYNEQFF
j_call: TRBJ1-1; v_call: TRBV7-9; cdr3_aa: CSSSLAGTEAFF
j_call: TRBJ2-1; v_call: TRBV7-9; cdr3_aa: CASSLAEYRGWDSQFF
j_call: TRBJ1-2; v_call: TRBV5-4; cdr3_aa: CASRGGAGDYGYTF
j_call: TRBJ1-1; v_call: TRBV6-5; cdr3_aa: CASSYWTDPGTEAFF
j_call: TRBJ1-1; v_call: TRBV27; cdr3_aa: CASSLSVTSTEAFF
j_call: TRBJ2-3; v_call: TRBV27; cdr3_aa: CASRNTGTDTQYF
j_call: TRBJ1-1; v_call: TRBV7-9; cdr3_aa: CASSSSRQIVAFF
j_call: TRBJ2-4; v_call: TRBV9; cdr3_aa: CASSETGGRGIQYF
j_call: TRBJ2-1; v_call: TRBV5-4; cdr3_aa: CASSLSTSGRANEQFF
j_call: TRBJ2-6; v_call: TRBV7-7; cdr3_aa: CASSPGLAGGTGANVLTF
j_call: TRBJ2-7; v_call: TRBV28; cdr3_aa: CASSLAYSYEQYF
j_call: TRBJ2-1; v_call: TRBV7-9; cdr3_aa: CASSLYADNEQFF
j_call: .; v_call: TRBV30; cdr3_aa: CAWSVYRDAYEQYF
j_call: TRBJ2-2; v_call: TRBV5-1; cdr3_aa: CASSLYPETGELFF
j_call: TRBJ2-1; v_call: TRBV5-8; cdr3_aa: CASSILTTAGNNEQFF
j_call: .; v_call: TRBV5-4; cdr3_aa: CASSAGSNHEQYF
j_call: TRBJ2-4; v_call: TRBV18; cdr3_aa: CASSPPGTAYSIQYF
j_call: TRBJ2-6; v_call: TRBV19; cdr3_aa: CASRIPLGARANVLTF
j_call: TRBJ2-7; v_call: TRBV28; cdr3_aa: CASSLVSGVREQYF
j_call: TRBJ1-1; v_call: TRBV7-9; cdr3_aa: CASSTQGAGTEAFF
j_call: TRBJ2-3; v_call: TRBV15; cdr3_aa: CATSRDAGLIDTQYF
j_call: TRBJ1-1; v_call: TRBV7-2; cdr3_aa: CVSSRNDRGEAFF